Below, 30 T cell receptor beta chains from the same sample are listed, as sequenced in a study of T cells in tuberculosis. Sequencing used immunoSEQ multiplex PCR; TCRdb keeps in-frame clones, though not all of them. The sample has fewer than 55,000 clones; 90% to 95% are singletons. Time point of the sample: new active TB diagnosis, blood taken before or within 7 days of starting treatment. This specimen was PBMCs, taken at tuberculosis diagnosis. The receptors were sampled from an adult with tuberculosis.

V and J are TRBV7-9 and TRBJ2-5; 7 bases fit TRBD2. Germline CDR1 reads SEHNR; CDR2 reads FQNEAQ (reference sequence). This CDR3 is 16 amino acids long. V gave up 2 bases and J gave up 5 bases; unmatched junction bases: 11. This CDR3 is CASSLFAGRVAETQYF. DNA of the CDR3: TGTGCCAGCAGCTTATTCGCAGGGAGGGTTGCTGAGACCCAGTACTTC.

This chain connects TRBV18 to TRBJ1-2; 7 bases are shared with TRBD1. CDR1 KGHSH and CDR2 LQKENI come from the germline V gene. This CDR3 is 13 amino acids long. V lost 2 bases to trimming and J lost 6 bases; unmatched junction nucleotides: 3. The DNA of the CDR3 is TGTGCCAGCTCACCATTCGACAGGGATGGCTACACCTTC. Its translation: CASSPFDRDGYTF.

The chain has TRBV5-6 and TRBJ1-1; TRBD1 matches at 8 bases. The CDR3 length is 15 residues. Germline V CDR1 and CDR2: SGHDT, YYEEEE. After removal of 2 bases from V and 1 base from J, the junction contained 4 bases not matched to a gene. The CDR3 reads CASSFNTGGNTEAFF. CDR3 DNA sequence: TGTGCCAGCAGCTTCAATACAGGGGGGAACACTGAAGCTTTCTTT.

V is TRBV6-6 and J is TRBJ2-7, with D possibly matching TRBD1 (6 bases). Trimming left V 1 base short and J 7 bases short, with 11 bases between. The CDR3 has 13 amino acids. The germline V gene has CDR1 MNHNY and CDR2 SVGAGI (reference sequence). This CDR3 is CASSYWKGEEQYF. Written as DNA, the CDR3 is TGTGCCAGCAGTTACTGGAAGGGGGAGGAGCAGTACTTC.

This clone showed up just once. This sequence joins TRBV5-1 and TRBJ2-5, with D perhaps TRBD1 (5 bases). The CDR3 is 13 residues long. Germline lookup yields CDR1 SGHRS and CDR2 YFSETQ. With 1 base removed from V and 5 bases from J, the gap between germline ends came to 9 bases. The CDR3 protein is CASSLQGPETQYF. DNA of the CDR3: TGCGCCAGCAGCTTGCAGGGTCCGGAGACCCAGTACTTC.

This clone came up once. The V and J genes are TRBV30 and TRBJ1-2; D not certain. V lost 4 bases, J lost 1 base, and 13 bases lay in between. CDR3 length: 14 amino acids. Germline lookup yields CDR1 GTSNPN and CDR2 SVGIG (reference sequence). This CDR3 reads CAWNGYGGNYGYTF. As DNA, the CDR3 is TGTGCCTGGAATGGTTACGGAGGTAACTATGGCTACACCTTC.

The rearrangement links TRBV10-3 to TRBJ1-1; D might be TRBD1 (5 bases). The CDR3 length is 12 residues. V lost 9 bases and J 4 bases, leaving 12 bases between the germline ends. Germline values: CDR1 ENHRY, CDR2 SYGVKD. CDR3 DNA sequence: TGTGCCATATCGAGGCAGGGCACTGAAGCTTTCTTT. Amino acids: CAISRQGTEAFF.

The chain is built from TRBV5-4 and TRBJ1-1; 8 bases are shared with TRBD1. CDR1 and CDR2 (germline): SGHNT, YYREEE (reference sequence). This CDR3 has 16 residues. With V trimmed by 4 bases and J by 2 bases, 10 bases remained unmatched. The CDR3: CASSPQGTGLNTEAFF. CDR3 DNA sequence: TGTGCCAGCAGCCCCCAAGGGACAGGACTAAACACTGAAGCTTTCTTT.

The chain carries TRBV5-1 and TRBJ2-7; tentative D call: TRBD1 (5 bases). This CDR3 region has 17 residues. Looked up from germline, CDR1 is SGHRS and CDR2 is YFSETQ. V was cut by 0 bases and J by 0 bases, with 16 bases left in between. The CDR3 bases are TGCGCCAGCAGCTTGGGGCAGACAGCAACTTACTCCTACGAGCAGTACTTC. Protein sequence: CASSLGQTATYSYEQYF.

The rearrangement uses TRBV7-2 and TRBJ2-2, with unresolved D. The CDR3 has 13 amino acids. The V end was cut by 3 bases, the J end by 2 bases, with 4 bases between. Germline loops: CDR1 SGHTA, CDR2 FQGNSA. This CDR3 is CASSFLNTGELFF. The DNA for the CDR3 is TGTGCCAGCAGCTTTCTCAACACCGGGGAGCTGTTTTTT.

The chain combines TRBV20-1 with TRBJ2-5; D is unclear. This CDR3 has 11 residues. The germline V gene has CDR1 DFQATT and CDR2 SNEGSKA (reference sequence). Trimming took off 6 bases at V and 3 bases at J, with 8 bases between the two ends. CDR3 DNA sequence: TGCAGTGCCAGGAAAAAAGAGACCCAGTACTTC. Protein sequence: CSARKKETQYF.

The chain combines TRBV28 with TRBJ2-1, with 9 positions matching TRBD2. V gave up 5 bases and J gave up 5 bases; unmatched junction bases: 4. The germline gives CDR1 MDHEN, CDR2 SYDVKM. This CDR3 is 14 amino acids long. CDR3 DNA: TGTGCCAGCAGTGCGGGAGGGTTGAACAATGAGCAGTTCTTC. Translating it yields CASSAGGLNNEQFF.

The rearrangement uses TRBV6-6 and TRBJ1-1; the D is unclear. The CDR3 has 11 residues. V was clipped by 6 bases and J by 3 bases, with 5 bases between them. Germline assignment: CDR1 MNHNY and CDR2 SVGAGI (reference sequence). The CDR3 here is CASSPDTEAFF. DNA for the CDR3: TGTGCCAGCAGCCCTGACACTGAAGCTTTCTTT.

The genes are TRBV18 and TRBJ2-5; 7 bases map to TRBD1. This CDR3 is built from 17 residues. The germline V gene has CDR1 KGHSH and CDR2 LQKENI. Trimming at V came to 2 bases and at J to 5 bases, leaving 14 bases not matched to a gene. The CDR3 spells CASSPNIGQARRETQYF. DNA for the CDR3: TGTGCCAGCTCACCAAATATAGGACAGGCCCGTCGGGAGACCCAGTACTTC.

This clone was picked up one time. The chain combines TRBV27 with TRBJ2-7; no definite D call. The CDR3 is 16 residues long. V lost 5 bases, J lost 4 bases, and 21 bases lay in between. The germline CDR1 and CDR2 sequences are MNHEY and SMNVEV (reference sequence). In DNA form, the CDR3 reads TGTGCCAGCAGTCAACGTAGCACGGAGAGGAAATACGAGCAGTACTTC. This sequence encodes CASSQRSTERKYEQYF.

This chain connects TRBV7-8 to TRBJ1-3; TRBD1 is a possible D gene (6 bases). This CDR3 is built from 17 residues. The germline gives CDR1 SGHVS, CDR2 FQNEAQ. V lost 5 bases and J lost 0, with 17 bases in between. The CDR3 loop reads CASSLLDRSLSGNTIYF. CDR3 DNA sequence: TGTGCCAGCAGCCTCCTCGACAGGTCTCTCTCTGGAAACACCATATATTTT.

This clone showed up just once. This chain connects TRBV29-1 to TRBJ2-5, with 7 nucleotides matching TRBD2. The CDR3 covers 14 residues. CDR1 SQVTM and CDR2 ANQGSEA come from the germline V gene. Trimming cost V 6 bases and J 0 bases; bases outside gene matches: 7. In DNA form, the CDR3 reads TGCAGCGTGGGTACTAGCGCGAACCAAGAGACCCAGTACTTC. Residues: CSVGTSANQETQYF.

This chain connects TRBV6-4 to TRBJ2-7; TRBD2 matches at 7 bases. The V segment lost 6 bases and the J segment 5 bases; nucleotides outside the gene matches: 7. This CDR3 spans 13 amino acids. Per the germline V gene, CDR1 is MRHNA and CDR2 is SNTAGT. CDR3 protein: CASSLAEDDEQYF. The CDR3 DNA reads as TGTGCCAGCAGCCTAGCGGAAGACGACGAGCAGTACTTC.

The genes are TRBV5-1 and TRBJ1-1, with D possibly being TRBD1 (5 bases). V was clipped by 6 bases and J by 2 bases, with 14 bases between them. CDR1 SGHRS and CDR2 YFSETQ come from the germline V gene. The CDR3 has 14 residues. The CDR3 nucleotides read TGCGCCAGCACCGTTGACAGCTCTAACACTGAAGCTTTCTTT. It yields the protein CASTVDSSNTEAFF.

The CDR3 sequence: CAWRMGGETQYF. The CDR3 DNA follows: TGTGCCTGGAGGATGGGGGGGGAGACCCAGTACTTC. This chain uses TRBV30 with TRBJ2-5; TRBD2 agrees at 7 bases. Germline-derived CDR1 and CDR2 are GTSNPN and SVGIG (reference sequence). CDR3 length: 12 residues. Trimming removed 3 bases from V and 5 bases from J; junction bases left unmatched: 3.

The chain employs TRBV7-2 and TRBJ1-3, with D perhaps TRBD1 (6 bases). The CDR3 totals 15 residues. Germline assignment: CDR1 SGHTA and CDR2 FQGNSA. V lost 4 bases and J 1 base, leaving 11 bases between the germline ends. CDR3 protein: CASSYRVGSGNTIYF. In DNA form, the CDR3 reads TGTGCCAGCAGCTACAGGGTTGGTTCTGGAAACACCATATATTTT.

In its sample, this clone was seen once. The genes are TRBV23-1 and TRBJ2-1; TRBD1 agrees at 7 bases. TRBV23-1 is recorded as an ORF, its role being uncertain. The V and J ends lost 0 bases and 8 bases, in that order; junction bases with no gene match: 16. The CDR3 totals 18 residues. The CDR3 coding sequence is TGCGCCAGCAGTCAATCAGCAGTGGGTTTAGGACAGGACCATGAGCAGTTCTTC. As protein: CASSQSAVGLGQDHEQFF.

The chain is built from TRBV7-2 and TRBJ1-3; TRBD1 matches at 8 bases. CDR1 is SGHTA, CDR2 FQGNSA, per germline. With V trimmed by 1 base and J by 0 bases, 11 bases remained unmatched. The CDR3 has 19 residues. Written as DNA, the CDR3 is TGTGCCAGCAGCTTAGTGGGGGGACGGACAGGGAGCTCTGGAAACACCATATATTTT. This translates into CASSLVGGRTGSSGNTIYF.

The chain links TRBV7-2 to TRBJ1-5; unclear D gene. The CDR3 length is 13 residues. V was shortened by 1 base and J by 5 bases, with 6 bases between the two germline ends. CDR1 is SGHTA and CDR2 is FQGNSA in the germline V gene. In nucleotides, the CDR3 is TGTGCCAGCAGCTTAGTCGGAGATCAGCCCCAGCATTTT. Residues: CASSLVGDQPQHF.

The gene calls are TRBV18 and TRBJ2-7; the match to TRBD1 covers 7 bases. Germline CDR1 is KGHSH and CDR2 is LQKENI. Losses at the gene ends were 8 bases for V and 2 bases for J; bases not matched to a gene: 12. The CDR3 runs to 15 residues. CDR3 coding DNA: TGTGCCAGCCCCTCAGGGGGTCGAATTCCCTACGAGCAGTACTTC. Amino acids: CASPSGGRIPYEQYF.

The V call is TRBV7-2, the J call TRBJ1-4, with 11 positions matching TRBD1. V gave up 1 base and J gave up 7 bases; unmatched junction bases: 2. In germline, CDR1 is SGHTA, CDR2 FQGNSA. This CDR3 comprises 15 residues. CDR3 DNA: TGTGCCAGCAGCTTAGTCGGGACAGGGGGTGAAAAACTGTTTTTT. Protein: CASSLVGTGGEKLFF.

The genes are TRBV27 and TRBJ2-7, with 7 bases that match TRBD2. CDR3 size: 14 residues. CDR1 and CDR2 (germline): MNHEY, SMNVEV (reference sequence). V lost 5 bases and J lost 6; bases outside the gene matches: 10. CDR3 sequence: CASSPWGGGGEQYF. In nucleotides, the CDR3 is TGTGCCAGCAGTCCTTGGGGTGGCGGGGGCGAGCAGTACTTC.

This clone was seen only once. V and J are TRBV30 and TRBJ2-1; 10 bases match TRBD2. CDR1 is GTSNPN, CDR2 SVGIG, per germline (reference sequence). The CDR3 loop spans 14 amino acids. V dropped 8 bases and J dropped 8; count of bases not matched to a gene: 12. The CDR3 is CALNSGRQNHEQFF. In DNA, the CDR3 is TGTGCCCTGAATAGCGGGAGGCAGAACCATGAGCAGTTCTTC.

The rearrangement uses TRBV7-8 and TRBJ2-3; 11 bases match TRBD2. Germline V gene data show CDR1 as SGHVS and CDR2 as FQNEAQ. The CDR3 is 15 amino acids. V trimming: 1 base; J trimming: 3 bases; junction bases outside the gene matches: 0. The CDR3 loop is CASSLGTSGTDTQYF. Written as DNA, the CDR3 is TGTGCCAGCAGCTTAGGGACTAGCGGGACAGATACGCAGTATTTT.

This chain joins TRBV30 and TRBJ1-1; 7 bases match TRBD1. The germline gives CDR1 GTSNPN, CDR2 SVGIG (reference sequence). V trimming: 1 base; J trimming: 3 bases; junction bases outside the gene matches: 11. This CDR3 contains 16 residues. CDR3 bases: TGTGCCTGGAGTGCCCCGATGACAGGGCTATACACTGAAGCTTTCTTT. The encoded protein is CAWSAPMTGLYTEAFF.